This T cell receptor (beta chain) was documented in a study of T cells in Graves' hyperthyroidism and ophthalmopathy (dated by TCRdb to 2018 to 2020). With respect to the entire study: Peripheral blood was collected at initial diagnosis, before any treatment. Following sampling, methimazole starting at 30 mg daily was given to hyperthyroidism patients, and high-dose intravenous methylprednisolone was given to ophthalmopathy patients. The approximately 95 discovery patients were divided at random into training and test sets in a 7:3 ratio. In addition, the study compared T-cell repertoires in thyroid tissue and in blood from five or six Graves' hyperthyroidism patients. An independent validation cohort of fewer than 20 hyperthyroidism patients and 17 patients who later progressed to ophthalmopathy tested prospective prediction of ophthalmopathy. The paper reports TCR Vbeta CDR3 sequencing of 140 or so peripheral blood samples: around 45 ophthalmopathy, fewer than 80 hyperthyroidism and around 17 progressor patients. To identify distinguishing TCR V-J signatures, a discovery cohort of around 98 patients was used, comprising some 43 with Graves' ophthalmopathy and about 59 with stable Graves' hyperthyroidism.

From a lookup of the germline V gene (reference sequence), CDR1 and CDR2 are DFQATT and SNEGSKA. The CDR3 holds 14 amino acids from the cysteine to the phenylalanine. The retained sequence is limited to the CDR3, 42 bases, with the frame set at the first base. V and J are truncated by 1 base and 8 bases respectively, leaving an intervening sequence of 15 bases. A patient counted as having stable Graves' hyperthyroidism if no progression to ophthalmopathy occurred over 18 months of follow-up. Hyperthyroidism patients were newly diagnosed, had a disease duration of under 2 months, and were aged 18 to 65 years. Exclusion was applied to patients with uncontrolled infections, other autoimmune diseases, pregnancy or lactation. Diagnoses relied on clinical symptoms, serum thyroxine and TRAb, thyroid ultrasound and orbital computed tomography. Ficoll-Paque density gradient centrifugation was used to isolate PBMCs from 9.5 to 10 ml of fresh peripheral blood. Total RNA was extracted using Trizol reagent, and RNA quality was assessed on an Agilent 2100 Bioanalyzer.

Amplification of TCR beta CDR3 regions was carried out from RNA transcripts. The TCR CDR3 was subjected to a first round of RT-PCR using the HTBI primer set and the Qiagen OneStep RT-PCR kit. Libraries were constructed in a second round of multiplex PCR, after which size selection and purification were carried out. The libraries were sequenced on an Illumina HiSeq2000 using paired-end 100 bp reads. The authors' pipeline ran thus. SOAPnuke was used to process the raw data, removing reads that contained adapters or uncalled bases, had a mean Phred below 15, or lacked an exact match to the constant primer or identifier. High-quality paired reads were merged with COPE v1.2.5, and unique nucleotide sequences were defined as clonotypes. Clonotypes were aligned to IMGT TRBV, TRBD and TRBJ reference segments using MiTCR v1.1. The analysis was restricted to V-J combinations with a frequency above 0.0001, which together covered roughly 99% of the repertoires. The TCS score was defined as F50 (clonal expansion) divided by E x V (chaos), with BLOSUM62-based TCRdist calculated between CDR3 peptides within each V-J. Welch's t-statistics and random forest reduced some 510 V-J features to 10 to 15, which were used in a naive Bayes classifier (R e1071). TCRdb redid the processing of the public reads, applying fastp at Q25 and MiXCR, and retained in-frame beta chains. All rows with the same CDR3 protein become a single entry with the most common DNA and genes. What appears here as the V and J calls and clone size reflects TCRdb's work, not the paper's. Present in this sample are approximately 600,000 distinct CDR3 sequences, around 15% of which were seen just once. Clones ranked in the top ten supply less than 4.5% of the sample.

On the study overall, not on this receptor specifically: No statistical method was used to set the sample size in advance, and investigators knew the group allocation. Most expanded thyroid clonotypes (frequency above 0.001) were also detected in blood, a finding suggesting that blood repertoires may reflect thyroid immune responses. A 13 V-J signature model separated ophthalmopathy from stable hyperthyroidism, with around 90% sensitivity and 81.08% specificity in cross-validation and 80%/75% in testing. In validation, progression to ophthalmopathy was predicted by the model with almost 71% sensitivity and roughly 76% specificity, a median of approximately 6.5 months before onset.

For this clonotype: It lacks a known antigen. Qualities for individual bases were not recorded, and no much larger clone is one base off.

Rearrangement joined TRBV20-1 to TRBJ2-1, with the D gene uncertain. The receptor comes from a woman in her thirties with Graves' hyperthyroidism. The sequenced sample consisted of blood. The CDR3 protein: CSARALTVNYEQFF. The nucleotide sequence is TGCAGTGCTAGAGCCCTGACGGTGAACTATGAGCAGTTCTTC.